The 30 T cell receptor beta chains reported below all come from one sample, sequenced in a study of blood T cell repertoires in COVID-19. Assay used: immunoSEQ multiplex PCR; TCRdb lists only in-frame clones, some missing. The profile shows 200,000 to 300,000 clones, roughly 88% of them singletons. Sequences were obtained from PBMCs or T cells enriched from blood (not recorded which). Receptor source: a woman in her forties with acute COVID-19.

The V and J genes are TRBV10-3 and TRBJ2-7; 8 bases align to TRBD1. This CDR3 contains 14 residues. V lost 5 bases and J lost 2; bases outside the gene matches: 5. CDR1 and CDR2 from the germline V gene are ENHRY and SYGVKD. The CDR3 spells CAISKDREAYEQYF. CDR3 DNA sequence: TGTGCCATCAGTAAGGACAGGGAGGCCTACGAGCAGTACTTC.

The genes are TRBV12-3 or TRBV12-4 and TRBJ2-2; 8 bases fit TRBD2. CDR3 length: 13 residues. V was pared by 7 bases and J by 11 bases, with 9 bases of the junction left unmatched. The CDR3 sequence is CASTPTSGGELFF. The CDR3, as DNA: TGTGCCAGCACCCCTACTAGCGGTGGAGAGCTGTTTTTT.

This sequence joins TRBV6-2 or TRBV6-3 and TRBJ2-7; no clear D gene. Germline V gene data show CDR1 as MNHEY and CDR2 as SVGEGT. The CDR3 contains 11 residues. V gave up 4 bases and J gave up 6 bases, with 7 bases separating them. CDR3 sequence: CASSLEIEQYV. The DNA for the CDR3 is TGTGCCAGCAGTTTGGAGATCGAGCAGTACGTC.

The chain employs TRBV10-3 and TRBJ2-3, with no clear D. Germline lookup yields CDR1 ENHRY and CDR2 SYGVKD. The germline V and J ends were trimmed by 0 bases and 6 bases, with 13 bases remaining between them. The CDR3 contains 15 residues. The CDR3 DNA sequence: TGTGCCATCAGTGAGTCGTCCCTGGGCTCCGATACGCAGTATTTT. It encodes CAISESSLGSDTQYF.

This chain joins TRBV5-1 and TRBJ1-5, with D uncertain. V was cut by 4 bases and J by 0 bases, with 11 bases left in between. This CDR3 is 15 amino acids long. Looked up from germline, CDR1 is SGHRS and CDR2 is YFSETQ. The CDR3 nucleotides read TGCGCCAGCAGCCCGGACGGGGATAGCAATCAGCCCCAGCATTTT. This gives the protein CASSPDGDSNQPQHF.

V usage is TRBV5-6 and J usage is TRBJ2-7; TRBD2 aligns across 13 bases. V dropped 4 bases and J dropped 4; count of bases not matched to a gene: 11. The CDR3 is made up of 17 amino acids. Germline CDR1 SGHDT, CDR2 YYEEEE. CDR3 sequence: CASSHTSGGANPYEQYF. In nucleotides, the CDR3 is TGTGCCAGCAGCCATACTAGCGGGGGGGCCAACCCTTACGAGCAGTACTTC.

This rearrangement joins TRBV7-9 to TRBJ2-1, with a possible D match to TRBD2 (6 bases). This CDR3 comprises 16 residues. In germline, CDR1 is SEHNR, CDR2 FQNEAQ (reference sequence). Trimming removed 4 bases from V and 4 bases from J, with 17 bases in between. CDR3 in DNA: TGTGCCAGCAGCTCCGCTTGGGGAGGCACGTACAATGAGCAGTTCTTC. Translated, it gives CASSSAWGGTYNEQFF.

The chain is built from TRBV5-1 and TRBJ2-2, with D perhaps TRBD1 (5 bases). Trimming shortened V by 6 bases and J by 7 bases, and 22 bases separated the two germline ends. This CDR3 is built from 16 residues. The V gene's germline CDR1 is SGHRS and CDR2 YFSETQ. CDR3 residues: CASNPSVGVLGGELFF. CDR3 bases: TGCGCCAGCAACCCATCCGTAGGGGTGCTTGGCGGGGAGCTGTTTTTT.

This chain connects TRBV7-9 to TRBJ2-5; D is perhaps TRBD2 (6 bases). V was shortened by 5 bases and J by 4 bases, with 14 bases between the two germline ends. This CDR3 contains 14 residues. CDR1 and CDR2 from the germline V gene are SEHNR and FQNEAQ (reference sequence). The CDR3 reads CASSPGGGLETQYF. The DNA for the CDR3 is TGTGCCAGCAGCCCCGGGGGAGGTCTAGAGACCCAGTACTTC.

This chain's CDR3 is CASSELVRGTSGNTIYF. The CDR3 DNA reads TGTGCCAGCAGTGAATTGGTGAGGGGGACCTCTGGAAACACCATATATTTT. The chain is built from TRBV6-1 and TRBJ1-3, with D perhaps TRBD1 (6 bases). Germline values: CDR1 MNHNS, CDR2 SASEGT. The CDR3 covers 17 residues. V was shortened by 2 bases and J by 0 bases, with 14 bases between the two germline ends.

The rearrangement joins TRBV13 to TRBJ2-2; possibly TRBD1 for D (6 bases). Trimming shortened V by 5 bases and J by 4 bases, and 17 bases separated the two germline ends. From germline, CDR1 is PRHDT and CDR2 FYEKMQ (reference sequence). There are 16 residues in the CDR3. CDR3 bases: TGTGCCAGCAGCCAATACAGGGTAGGGACCACCGGGGAGCTGTTTTTT. Translating gives CASSQYRVGTTGELFF.

The chain employs TRBV12-2 and TRBJ2-7; the listed D gene, TRBD1, was not tested against the DNA. TRBV12-2 is a pseudogene segment. The CDR3 sequence is 15 residues long. The CDR3 bases are TGTGCAAGTCGCTCCGGACAGGTCCGTATAGGCGAGCAGTACGTC. Residues: CASRSGQVRIGEQYV.

V usage is TRBV6-1 and J usage is TRBJ1-5; 9 bases fit TRBD1. V lost 7 bases to trimming and J lost 2 bases; unmatched junction nucleotides: 12. CDR1 is MNHNS and CDR2 is SASEGT in the germline V gene. The CDR3 contains 17 residues. CDR3 nucleotides: TGTGCCAGCACTAAAGCGACAGGGGGGTATGGCAATCAGCCCCAGCATTTT. Translated, it gives CASTKATGGYGNQPQHF.

The chain carries TRBV7-9 and TRBJ2-7; D is undetermined. In germline, CDR1 is SEHNR, CDR2 FQNEAQ (reference sequence). The CDR3 spans 11 residues. Trimming took off 5 bases at V and 5 bases at J, with 7 bases between the two ends. CDR3 sequence reads: CASSPPDEQYF. The CDR3 DNA reads as TGTGCCAGCAGCCCCCCGGACGAGCAGTACTTC.

This clone turned up a few times. The chain combines TRBV6-4 with TRBJ2-7; the D is unclear. V was trimmed by 4 bases and J by 3 bases, leaving 10 bases between them. Germline CDR1 and CDR2: MRHNA and SNTAGT. The CDR3 contains 13 residues. Here the CDR3 reads CASSAPYHYEQYV. The CDR3 coding sequence is TGTGCCAGCAGTGCCCCCTACCACTACGAGCAGTACGTC.

The chain has TRBV6-2 or TRBV6-3 and TRBJ2-1; a possible D gene is TRBD1 (6 bases). The CDR3 runs to 11 residues. Trimming removed 6 bases from V and 8 bases from J, with 8 bases in between. CDR1 is MNHEY and CDR2 is SVGEGT in the germline V gene. The CDR3 nucleotides are TGTGCCAGCAGCCGACAGGATGAGCAGTTCTTC. Amino acids: CASSRQDEQFF.

This chain links TRBV7-2 with TRBJ2-1, with 12 bases fitting TRBD1. Trimming cost V 4 bases and J 7 bases; bases outside gene matches: 14. CDR1 is SGHTA and CDR2 is FQGNSA in the germline V gene. This CDR3 has 18 residues. CDR3 DNA sequence: TGTGCCAGCAGCTCCCCCCCGGGACAGGGGGCTTATACAAATGAGCAGTTCTTC. It encodes CASSSPPGQGAYTNEQFF.

This chain links TRBV4-1 with TRBJ1-2; 10 positions match TRBD1. Trimming cost V 0 bases and J 8 bases; bases outside gene matches: 3. Germline V gives CDR1 MGHRA, CDR2 YSYEKL. CDR3 length: 14 amino acids. The CDR3 region is CASSQEGQGRGYTF. The CDR3 bases are TGCGCCAGCAGCCAAGAGGGACAGGGGCGAGGCTACACCTTC.

The chain joins TRBV30 to TRBJ1-1; unclear D gene. V lost 4 bases and J 0 bases, leaving 6 bases between the germline ends. Germline lookup yields CDR1 GTSNPN and CDR2 SVGIG (reference sequence). The CDR3 runs 12 residues. The CDR3 is CAWTGMNTEAFF. CDR3 coding DNA: TGTGCCTGGACGGGGATGAACACTGAAGCTTTCTTT. Using reference TRBV30 and TRBJ1-1 for the parts outside the CDR3, the full variable domain is SQTIHQWPATLVQPVGSPLSLECTVEGTSNPNLYWYRQAAGRGLQLLFYSVGIGQISSEVPQNLSASRPQDRQFILSSKKLLLSDSGFYLCAWTGMNTEAFFGQGTRLTVV.

This clone was picked up one time. J is TRBJ2-1 and V is TRBV24-1, with a possible D match to TRBD1 (6 bases). The V end lost 4 bases, the J end lost 6 bases, and 21 bases lay between the germline ends. The length of the CDR3 is 17 residues. CDR1 KGHDR and CDR2 SFDVKD come from the germline V gene. In nucleotides, the CDR3 is TGTGCCACCAGTGAAAAAGGGGCTACAGGGACGGGCAATGAGCAGTTCTTC. The encoded protein is CATSEKGATGTGNEQFF.

The rearrangement uses TRBV5-1 and TRBJ1-1; TRBD1 matches at 10 bases. V shed 4 bases and J 3 bases; nucleotides not matched to a gene: 9. The CDR3 extends over 16 amino acids. Germline V gene sequence: CDR1 SGHRS, CDR2 YFSETQ. In DNA form, the CDR3 reads TGCGCCAGCAGCAAGGGACAGGGGATCCGCCACACTGAAGCTTTCTTT. Residues: CASSKGQGIRHTEAFF.

This clone appeared a single time. J is TRBJ2-3 and V is TRBV18; D call uncertain. V lost 10 bases to trimming and J lost 2 bases, with 13 bases between them. CDR3 length: 13 residues. Looked up from germline, CDR1 is KGHSH and CDR2 is LQKENI. The CDR3 is CAIASSITDTQYF. As DNA, the CDR3 is TGTGCCATCGCATCGAGTATCACAGATACGCAGTATTTT.

J is TRBJ2-1 and V is TRBV6-5, with 11 bases aligning to TRBD2. The CDR3 is made up of 14 amino acids. Per the germline V gene, CDR1 is MNHEY and CDR2 is SVGAGI. V gave up 6 bases and J gave up 8 bases; unmatched junction bases: 6. CDR3 nucleotides: TGTGCCAGCAGCACTAGCGGGGGAACGGATGAGCAGTTCTTC. Its protein is CASSTSGGTDEQFF.

This chain joins TRBV10-2 and TRBJ1-6, with 8 positions matching TRBD1. CDR1 and CDR2 (germline): WSHSY, SAAADI. J was trimmed by 0 bases and V by 3 bases; bases with no gene match: 7. This CDR3 has 18 residues. Written as DNA, the CDR3 is TGCGCCAGCAGTGAAACAGGGGGACCGAGCTCCTATAATTCACCCCTCCACTTT. This codes for CASSETGGPSSYNSPLHF.

V and J are TRBV7-2 and TRBJ2-3, with 7 bases identical to TRBD1. Germline V gene lookup returns CDR1 SGHTA and CDR2 FQGNSA. This CDR3 region has 17 residues. Trimming removed 1 base from V and 4 bases from J; junction bases left unmatched: 11. The CDR3 spells CASSLEGAGSEADTQYF. The CDR3 DNA reads as TGTGCCAGCAGCTTAGAGGGGGCAGGGTCGGAAGCAGATACGCAGTATTTT.

DNA for the CDR3: TGCGCCAGCAGTCAATCGGGCGGGAGGAGCAATCAGCCCCAGCATTTT. This sequence encodes CASSQSGGRSNQPQHF. The rearrangement uses TRBV23-1 and TRBJ1-5; D is uncertain. TRBV23-1 is annotated as an ORF whose role is uncertain. V was clipped by 0 bases and J by 1 base, with 10 bases between them. This CDR3 has 16 residues.

V and J are TRBV5-1 and TRBJ1-3; unclear D gene. Trimming took off 0 bases at V and 2 bases at J, with 9 bases between the two ends. The CDR3 covers 15 residues. Germline V gene sequence: CDR1 SGHRS, CDR2 YFSETQ. The CDR3, as DNA: TGCGCCAGCAGCTTGGGCGGTGTTGCTGGAAACACCATATATTTT. Its protein is CASSLGGVAGNTIYF.

The chain is built from TRBV7-2 and TRBJ2-2; D possibly corresponds to TRBD1 (6 bases). V shed 5 bases and J shed 2 bases, with 15 bases lying between them. The CDR3 has 16 residues. The germline gives CDR1 SGHTA, CDR2 FQGNSA. This CDR3 is CASSDYGTRNTGELFF. The CDR3 bases are TGTGCCAGCAGCGACTACGGGACAAGAAACACCGGGGAGCTGTTTTTT.

The chain joins TRBV12-5 to TRBJ2-5; a possible D gene is TRBD2 (5 bases). Germline-derived CDR1 and CDR2 are LGHNT and FRNRAP. CDR3 length: 13 residues. V was shortened by 6 bases and J by 5 bases, with 13 bases between the two germline ends. The CDR3 nucleotides read TGTGCTAGTGGGGACTCAGTGGGGGAGACCCAGTACTTC. This encodes CASGDSVGETQYF.

The CDR3 here is CASSESKAGGETQYF. DNA of the CDR3: TGCGCCAGCAGTGAGTCGAAGGCAGGGGGAGAGACCCAGTACTTC. This chain joins TRBV10-1 and TRBJ2-5; TRBD1 matches at 7 bases. The CDR3 covers 15 residues. The V segment lost 0 bases and the J segment 4 bases; nucleotides outside the gene matches: 5. Germline assignment: CDR1 WNHNN and CDR2 SYGVQD (reference sequence).